Shown below are 14 T cell receptor beta chains from a single sample sequenced in a study of blood T cell repertoires in COVID-19. TCRdb's copy holds only in-frame clones and misses some; the assay was immunoSEQ multiplex PCR. The repertoire holds approximately 99,000 clones, with over 80% as singletons. Sample: peripheral blood. Receptor source: a woman in her 70s with acute or convalescent COVID-19.

The chain joins TRBV7-9 to TRBJ1-1, with TRBD1 as a possible D gene (5 bases). V lost 5 bases and J lost 6, with 16 bases in between. The CDR3 has 14 residues. In germline, CDR1 is SEHNR, CDR2 FQNEAQ (reference sequence). CDR3 loop: CASSLGLDIAEAFF. CDR3 sequence (DNA): TGTGCCAGCAGCCTCGGTTTGGACATCGCTGAAGCTTTCTTT.

The V and J genes are TRBV27 and TRBJ1-1; the D gene is possibly TRBD1 (5 bases). CDR1 is MNHEY, CDR2 SMNVEV, per germline (reference sequence). Trimming took 2 bases from V and 0 from J, leaving 10 bases between them. The CDR3 is made up of 15 amino acids. In DNA form, the CDR3 reads TGTGCCAGCAGTTTAATCAGGGCTTTGAACACTGAAGCTTTCTTT. Its translation: CASSLIRALNTEAFF.

This sequence joins TRBV19 and TRBJ1-1, with D perhaps TRBD1 (5 bases). The germline gives CDR1 LNHDA, CDR2 SQIVND (reference sequence). This CDR3 has 16 amino acids. Between the trimmed V and J ends, which lost 1 base and 4 bases, there was a span of 16 bases. The CDR3 region is CASSIVSWGVRTEAFF. Written as DNA, the CDR3 is TGTGCCAGTAGTATAGTAAGTTGGGGGGTTCGCACTGAAGCTTTCTTT. Variable domain in full (rest from reference TRBV19 and TRBJ1-1): DGGITQSPKYLFRKEGQNVTLSCEQNLNHDAMYWYRQDPGQGLRLIYYSQIVNDFQKGDIAEGYSVSREKKESFPLTVTSAQKNPTAFYLCASSIVSWGVRTEAFFGQGTRLTVV.

The chain couples TRBV3-1 (or the pseudogene TRBV3-2) to TRBJ2-7; D possibly corresponds to TRBD2 (5 bases). The CDR3 has 15 amino acids. Per the germline V gene, CDR1 is LGHDT and CDR2 is YNNKEL (reference sequence). Deletions cut 0 bases from V and 3 bases from J, with 12 bases between. CDR3 sequence reads: CASSQDRLADYEQYF. The CDR3 DNA is TGTGCCAGCAGCCAAGATAGGCTAGCCGACTACGAGCAGTACTTC.

CDR3 DNA sequence: TGTGCCAGCAGTTGGAGGGACAGCAACTATGGCTACACCTTC. Amino acids: CASSWRDSNYGYTF. The V call is TRBV6-2 or TRBV6-3, the J call TRBJ1-2; 7 bases are a match to TRBD1. The CDR3 has 14 amino acids. J was trimmed by 2 bases and V by 4 bases; bases with no gene match: 4. In germline, CDR1 is MNHEY, CDR2 SVGEGT.

The gene calls are TRBV3-1 (or the pseudogene TRBV3-2) and TRBJ2-1, with 8 bases aligning to TRBD2. CDR1 and CDR2 (germline): LGHDT, YNNKEL (reference sequence). This CDR3 is 14 amino acids long. V lost 6 bases and J lost 6; bases outside the gene matches: 7. CDR3 region: CASSPGTRGNEQFF. CDR3 DNA sequence: TGTGCCAGCAGTCCCGGGACTAGGGGCAATGAGCAGTTCTTC.

The gene calls are TRBV29-1 and TRBJ2-5; no firm D call. Germline V lookup: CDR1 SQVTM, CDR2 ANQGSEA. The CDR3 loop spans 12 amino acids. V was clipped by 6 bases and J by 5 bases, with 13 bases between them. The CDR3 reads CSVERQRETQYF. The DNA for the CDR3 is TGCAGCGTCGAGAGGCAGAGGGAGACCCAGTACTTC.

This clone came up once. The chain recombines TRBV5-1 with TRBJ1-1; D perhaps matches TRBD1 (6 bases). Germline V gene lookup returns CDR1 SGHRS and CDR2 YFSETQ. This CDR3 spans 15 amino acids. The germline V and J ends were trimmed by 1 base and 1 base, with 11 bases remaining between them. CDR3 protein: CASSLNSGANTEAFF. DNA for the CDR3: TGCGCCAGCAGCTTGAACTCAGGGGCGAACACTGAAGCTTTCTTT.

The V and J genes are TRBV18 and TRBJ1-4, with D possibly matching TRBD1 (6 bases). Trimming took 8 bases from V and 7 from J, leaving 14 bases between them. This CDR3 is 13 amino acids long. CDR1 is KGHSH and CDR2 is LQKENI in the germline V gene. The CDR3 nucleotides are TGTGCCAGCCGGGGGGCGATGGGTGAAAAACTGTTTTTT. Its protein product is CASRGAMGEKLFF. Together with reference TRBV18 and TRBJ1-4, the CDR3 gives the full variable domain: NAGVMQNPRHLVRRRGQEARLRCSPMKGHSHVYWYRQLPEEGLKFMVYLQKENIIDESGMPKERFSAEFPKEGPSILRIQQVVRGDSAAYFCASRGAMGEKLFFGSGTQLSVL.

The chain combines TRBV27 with TRBJ1-4, with a possible D match to TRBD1 (6 bases). Between the trimmed V and J ends, which lost 2 bases and 0 bases, there was a span of 13 bases. CDR1 MNHEY and CDR2 SMNVEV come from the germline V gene (reference sequence). This CDR3 has 17 amino acids. CDR3: CASSLRPGAATNEKLFF. In DNA, the CDR3 is TGTGCCAGCAGTTTAAGGCCAGGGGCGGCAACTAATGAAAAACTGTTTTTT.

V and J are TRBV4-1 and TRBJ2-3, with 13 bases aligning to TRBD2. The CDR3 loop spans 15 amino acids. The trim removed 4 bases at V and 4 bases at J, leaving 2 bases unmatched. Germline V gene data show CDR1 as MGHRA and CDR2 as YSYEKL. CDR3 nucleotide sequence: TGCGCCAGCAGCCTGGGACTAGCGGGACCAGATACGCAGTATTTT. This encodes CASSLGLAGPDTQYF.

The chain is built from TRBV7-9 and TRBJ1-6; no reliable D call. Germline V gene lookup returns CDR1 SEHNR and CDR2 FQNEAQ (reference sequence). The germline V and J ends were trimmed by 1 base and 5 bases, with 9 bases remaining between them. This CDR3 region has 15 residues. The CDR3 region is CASSLGRVHNSPLHF. The DNA for the CDR3 is TGTGCCAGCAGCTTAGGGAGGGTCCATAATTCACCCCTCCACTTT.

This clone was recorded once. The rearrangement links TRBV5-6 to TRBJ1-4; 12 nucleotides match TRBD1. The V gene's germline CDR1 is SGHDT and CDR2 YYEEEE. V lost 1 base, J lost 7 bases, and 5 bases stayed unmatched. This CDR3 comprises 16 residues. CDR3 region: CASSLLGQGAGEKLFF. CDR3 in DNA: TGTGCCAGCAGCTTGTTGGGACAGGGGGCCGGTGAAAAACTGTTTTTT. The full variable domain, in which reference TRBV5-6 and TRBJ1-4 provide the parts outside the CDR3, is DAGVTQSPTHLIKTRGQQVTLRCSPKSGHDTVSWYQQALGQGPQFIFQYYEEEERQRGNFPDRFSGHQFPNYSSELNVNALLLGDSALYLCASSLLGQGAGEKLFFGSGTQLSVL.

The chain uses TRBV30 and TRBJ2-1; D is possibly TRBD1 (6 bases). CDR3 size: 15 residues. Trimming removed 4 bases from V and 7 bases from J, with 20 bases in between. Germline-derived CDR1 and CDR2 are GTSNPN and SVGIG (reference sequence). DNA of the CDR3: TGTGCCTGGACCATGGAACAGGGCGTTTGGAATGAGCAGTTCTTC. Amino acid sequence: CAWTMEQGVWNEQFF.